This T cell receptor (beta chain) was captured by sequencing in a study of Tregs in tolerant kidney transplant recipients. Only in-frame clones appear in the TCRdb table, and some are missing; sequencing was by immunoSEQ multiplex PCR. The repertoire holds 120,000 or so clones, with around 91% as singletons. This clone has only one observation. CDR1 and CDR2 (germline): MNHNY, SVGAGI (reference sequence). After removal of 2 bases from V and 6 bases from J, the junction contained 10 bases not matched to a gene. This CDR3 is 16 amino acids long. The clonotype comes from a human donor in good health. The sample was CD4+ T cells from blood. V gene TRBV6-6 combines with J gene TRBJ2-3, with 8 bases fitting TRBD2. CDR3 bases: TGTGCCAGCAGTTACGGTAGCGGGACATCGCGGGATACGCAGTATTTT. Its translation is CASSYGSGTSRDTQYF.